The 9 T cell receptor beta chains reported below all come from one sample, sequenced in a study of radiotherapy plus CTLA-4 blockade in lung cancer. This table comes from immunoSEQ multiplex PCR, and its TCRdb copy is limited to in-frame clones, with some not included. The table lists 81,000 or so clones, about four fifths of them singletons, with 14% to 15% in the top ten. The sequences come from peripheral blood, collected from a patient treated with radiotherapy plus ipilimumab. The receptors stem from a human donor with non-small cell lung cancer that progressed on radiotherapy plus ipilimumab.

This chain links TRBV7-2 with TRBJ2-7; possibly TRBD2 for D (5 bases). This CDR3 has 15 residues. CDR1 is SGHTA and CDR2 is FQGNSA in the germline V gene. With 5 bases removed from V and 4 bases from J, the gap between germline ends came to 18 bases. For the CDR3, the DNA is TGTGCCAGCAGCCAACGGACTGACCTCGGATACGAGCAGTACTTC. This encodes CASSQRTDLGYEQYF.

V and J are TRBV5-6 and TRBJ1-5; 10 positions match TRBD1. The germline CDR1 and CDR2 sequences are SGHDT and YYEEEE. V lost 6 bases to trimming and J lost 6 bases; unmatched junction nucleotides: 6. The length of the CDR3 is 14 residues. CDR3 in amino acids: CASTRQGASQPQHF. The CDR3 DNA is TGTGCCAGCACCAGACAGGGGGCGAGTCAGCCCCAGCATTTT.

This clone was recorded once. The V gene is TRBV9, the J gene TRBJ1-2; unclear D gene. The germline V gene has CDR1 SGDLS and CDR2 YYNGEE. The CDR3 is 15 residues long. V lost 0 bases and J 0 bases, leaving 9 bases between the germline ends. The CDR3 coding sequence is TGTGCCAGCAGCGTAGATGGCGGATCTAACTATGGCTACACCTTC. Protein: CASSVDGGSNYGYTF.

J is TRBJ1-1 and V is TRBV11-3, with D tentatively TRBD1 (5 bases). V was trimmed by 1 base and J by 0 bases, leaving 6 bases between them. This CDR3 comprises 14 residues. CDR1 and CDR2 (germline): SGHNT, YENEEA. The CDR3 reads CASSLGGVNTEAFF. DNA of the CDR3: TGTGCCAGCAGCTTAGGAGGGGTGAACACTGAAGCTTTCTTT.

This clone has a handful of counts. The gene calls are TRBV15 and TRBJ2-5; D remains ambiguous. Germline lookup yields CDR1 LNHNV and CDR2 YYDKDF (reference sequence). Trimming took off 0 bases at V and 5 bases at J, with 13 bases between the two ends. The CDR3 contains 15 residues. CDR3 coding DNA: TGTGCCACCAGCAGAGATGCTGGAAAGATGGAGACCCAGTACTTC. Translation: CATSRDAGKMETQYF.

DNA of the CDR3: TGTGCCAGCAGCTTGAGGGCAACTAGCACAGATACGCAGTATTTT. It codes for CASSLRATSTDTQYF. This chain joins TRBV5-5 and TRBJ2-3, with no clear D. The CDR3 contains 15 residues. The V end lost 1 base, the J end lost 0 bases, and 9 bases lay between the germline ends. Germline CDR1 and CDR2: SGHKS and YYEKEE (reference sequence).

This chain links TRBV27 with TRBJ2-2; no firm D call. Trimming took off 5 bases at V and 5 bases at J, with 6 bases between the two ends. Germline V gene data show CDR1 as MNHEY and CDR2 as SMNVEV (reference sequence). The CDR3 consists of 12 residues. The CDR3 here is CASSPTTGELFF. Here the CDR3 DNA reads TGTGCCAGCAGTCCAACAACCGGGGAGCTGTTTTTT.

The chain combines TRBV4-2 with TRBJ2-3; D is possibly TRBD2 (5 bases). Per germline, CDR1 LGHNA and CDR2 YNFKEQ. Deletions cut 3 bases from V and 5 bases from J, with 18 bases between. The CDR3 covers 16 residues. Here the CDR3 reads CASSHAGIRSQDTQYF. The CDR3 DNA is TGTGCCAGCAGCCATGCCGGGATCCGGAGCCAAGATACGCAGTATTTT.

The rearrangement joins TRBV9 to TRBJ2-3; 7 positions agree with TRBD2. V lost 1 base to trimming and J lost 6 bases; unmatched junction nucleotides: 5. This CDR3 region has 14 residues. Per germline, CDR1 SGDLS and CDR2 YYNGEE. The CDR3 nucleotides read TGTGCCAGCAGCGTATGGCGGGAGAGGGATACGCAGTATTTT. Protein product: CASSVWRERDTQYF. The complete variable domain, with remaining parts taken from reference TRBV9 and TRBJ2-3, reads DSGVTQTPKHLITATGQRVTLRCSPRSGDLSVYWYQQSLDQGLQFLIQYYNGEERAKGNILERFSAQQFPDLHSELNLSSLELGDSALYFCASSVWRERDTQYFGPGTRLTVL.